This entry describes one T cell receptor (beta chain). What it recognizes is unknown. The sample is drawn from a study of vaccination effects on CD4 cells after COVID-19. Background on the study: Each participant was administered two doses of either the BNT162b2 or the mRNA-1273 vaccine. Study-wide results and limits: Vaccine-induced new clones formed most post-vaccine spike-reactive clones in convalescents. After vaccination, at late timepoints, clones induced by infection and by vaccine contracted markedly.

TCRdb's table, derived via immunoSEQ multiplex PCR, lists solely in-frame clones and lacks some. The repertoire holds more than 60,000 clones, with under 80% as singletons. Cultured cells yielded isolated CD4+ T cells after around 10 days. Cultures received IL-2 medium that replaced half the medium on days 3 and 7. Per germline, CDR1 SGHNT and CDR2 YYREEE (reference sequence). V was pared by 4 bases and J by 6 bases, with 19 bases between. The CDR3 has 15 amino acids. This chain connects TRBV5-4 to TRBJ1-1; the D gene is possibly TRBD1 (5 bases). This receptor was identified in a human donor who had a prior SARS-CoV-2 infection. The input for sequencing was CD4+ T cells from PBMCs cultured without peptide, taken before COVID-19 vaccination. CDR3 in DNA: TGTGCCAGCAGCCCTGTCCCGGGGGATGGGGCTGAAGCTTTCTTT. Its translation is CASSPVPGDGAEAFF.